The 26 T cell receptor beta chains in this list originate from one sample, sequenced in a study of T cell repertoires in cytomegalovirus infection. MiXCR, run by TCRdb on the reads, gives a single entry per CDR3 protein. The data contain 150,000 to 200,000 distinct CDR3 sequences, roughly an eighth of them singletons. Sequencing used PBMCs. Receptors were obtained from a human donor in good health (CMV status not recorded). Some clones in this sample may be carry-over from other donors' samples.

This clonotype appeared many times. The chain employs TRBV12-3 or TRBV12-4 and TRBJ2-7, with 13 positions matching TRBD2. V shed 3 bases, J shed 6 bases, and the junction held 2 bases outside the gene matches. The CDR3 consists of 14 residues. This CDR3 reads CASSFRLAGGEQYF. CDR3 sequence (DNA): TGTGCCAGCAGTTTCAGACTAGCGGGAGGCGAGCAGTACTTC.

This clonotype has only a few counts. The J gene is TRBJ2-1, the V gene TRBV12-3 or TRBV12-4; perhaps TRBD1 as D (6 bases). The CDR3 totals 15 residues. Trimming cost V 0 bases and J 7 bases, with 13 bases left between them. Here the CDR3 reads CASSLASTGTNEQFF. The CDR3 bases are TGTGCCAGCAGTTTAGCGTCTACAGGGACGAATGAGCAGTTCTTC.

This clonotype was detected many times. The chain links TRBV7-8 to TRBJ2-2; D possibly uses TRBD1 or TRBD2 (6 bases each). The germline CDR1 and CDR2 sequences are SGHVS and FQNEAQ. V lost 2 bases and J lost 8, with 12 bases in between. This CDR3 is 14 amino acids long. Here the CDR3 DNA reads TGTGCCAGCAGCTTATGGAGGGGGGTTGGGGAGCTGTTTTTT. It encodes CASSLWRGVGELFF.

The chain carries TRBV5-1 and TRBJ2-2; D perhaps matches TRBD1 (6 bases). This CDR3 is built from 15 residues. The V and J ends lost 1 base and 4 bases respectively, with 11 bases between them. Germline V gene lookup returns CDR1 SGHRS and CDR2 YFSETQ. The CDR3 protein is CASSLRQAITGELFF. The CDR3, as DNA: TGCGCCAGCAGCTTGAGACAGGCCATCACCGGGGAGCTGTTTTTT.

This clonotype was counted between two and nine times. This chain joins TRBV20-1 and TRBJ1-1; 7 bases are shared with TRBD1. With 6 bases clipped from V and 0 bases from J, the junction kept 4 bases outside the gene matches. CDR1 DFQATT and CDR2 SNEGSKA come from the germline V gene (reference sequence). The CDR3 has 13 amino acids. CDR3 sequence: CSASGQLNTEAFF. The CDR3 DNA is TGCAGTGCCTCGGGACAGTTGAACACTGAAGCTTTCTTT.

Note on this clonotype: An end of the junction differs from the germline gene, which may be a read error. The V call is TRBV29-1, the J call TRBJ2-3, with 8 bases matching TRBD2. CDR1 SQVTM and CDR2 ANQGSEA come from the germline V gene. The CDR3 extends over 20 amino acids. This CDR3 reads CSVEWGATAGVFPSTDTQYF. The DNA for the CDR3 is TGTAGCGTTGAGTGGGGGGCAACAGCGGGAGTCTTTCCTAGCACAGATACGCAGTATTTT.

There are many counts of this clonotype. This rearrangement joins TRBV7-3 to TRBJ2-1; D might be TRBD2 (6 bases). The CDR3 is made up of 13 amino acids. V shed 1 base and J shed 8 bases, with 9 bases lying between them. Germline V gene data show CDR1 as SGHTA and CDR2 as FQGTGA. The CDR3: CASSLSGVDEQFF. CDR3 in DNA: TGTGCCAGCAGCTTAAGCGGGGTCGATGAGCAGTTCTTC.

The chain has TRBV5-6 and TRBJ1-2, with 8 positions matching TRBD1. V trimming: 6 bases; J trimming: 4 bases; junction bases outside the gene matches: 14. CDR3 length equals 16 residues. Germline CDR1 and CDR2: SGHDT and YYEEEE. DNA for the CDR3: TGTGCCAGCAACGACGGGACAGGAGCTCTTGCCTATGGCTACACCTTC. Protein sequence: CASNDGTGALAYGYTF.

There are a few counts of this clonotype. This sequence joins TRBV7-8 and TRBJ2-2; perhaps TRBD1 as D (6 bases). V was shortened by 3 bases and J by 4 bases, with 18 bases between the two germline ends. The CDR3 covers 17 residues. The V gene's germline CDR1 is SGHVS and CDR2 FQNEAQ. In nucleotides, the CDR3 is TGTGCCAGCAGCTTCCCGGGGCAACAGGGTGGCACCGGGGAGCTGTTTTTT. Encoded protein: CASSFPGQQGGTGELFF.

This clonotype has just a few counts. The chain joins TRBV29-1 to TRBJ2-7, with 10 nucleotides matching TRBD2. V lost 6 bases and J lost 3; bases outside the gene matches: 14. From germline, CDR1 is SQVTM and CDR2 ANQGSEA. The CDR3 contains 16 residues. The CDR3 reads CSVRRPVAGGLYEQYF. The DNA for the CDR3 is TGCAGCGTACGGCGGCCAGTAGCGGGAGGACTCTACGAGCAGTACTTC.

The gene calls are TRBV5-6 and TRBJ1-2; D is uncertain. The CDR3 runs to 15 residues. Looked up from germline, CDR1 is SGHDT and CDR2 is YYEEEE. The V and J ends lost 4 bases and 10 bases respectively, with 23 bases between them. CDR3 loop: CASSHNLNGGSDYTF. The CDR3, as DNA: TGTGCCAGCAGCCACAACCTAAATGGTGGAAGTGACTACACCTTC. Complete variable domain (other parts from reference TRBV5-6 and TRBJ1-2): DAGVTQSPTHLIKTRGQQVTLRCSPKSGHDTVSWYQQALGQGPQFIFQYYEEEERQRGNFPDRFSGHQFPNYSSELNVNALLLGDSALYLCASSHNLNGGSDYTFGSGTRLTVV.

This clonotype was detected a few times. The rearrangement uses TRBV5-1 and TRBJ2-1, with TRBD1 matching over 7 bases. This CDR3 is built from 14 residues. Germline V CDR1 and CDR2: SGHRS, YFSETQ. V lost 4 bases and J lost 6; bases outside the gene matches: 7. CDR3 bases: TGCGCCAGCAGCCCCACGACAGGGAGCAATGAGCAGTTCTTC. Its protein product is CASSPTTGSNEQFF.

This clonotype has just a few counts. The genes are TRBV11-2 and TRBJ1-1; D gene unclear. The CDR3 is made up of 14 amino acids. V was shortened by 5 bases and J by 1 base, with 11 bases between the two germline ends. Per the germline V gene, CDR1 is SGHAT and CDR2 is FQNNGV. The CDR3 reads CASSNRAKNTEAFF. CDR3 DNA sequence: TGTGCCAGCAGCAACCGGGCTAAGAACACTGAAGCTTTCTTT.

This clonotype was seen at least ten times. CDR3 sequence (DNA): TGTGCCAGCAGCTTAGATACCTCCACTAATGAGCAGTTCTTC. This encodes CASSLDTSTNEQFF. The chain is built from TRBV7-9 and TRBJ2-1; D unclear. The CDR3 loop spans 14 amino acids. Looked up from germline, CDR1 is SEHNR and CDR2 is FQNEAQ (reference sequence). The V end was cut by 1 base, the J end by 7 bases, with 11 bases between.

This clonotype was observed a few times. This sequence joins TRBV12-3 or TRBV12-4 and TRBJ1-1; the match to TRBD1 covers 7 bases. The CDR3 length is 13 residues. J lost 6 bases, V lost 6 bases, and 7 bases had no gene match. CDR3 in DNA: TGTGCCAGCAGGGGACAGATAATGGCTGAAGCTTTCTTT. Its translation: CASRGQIMAEAFF.

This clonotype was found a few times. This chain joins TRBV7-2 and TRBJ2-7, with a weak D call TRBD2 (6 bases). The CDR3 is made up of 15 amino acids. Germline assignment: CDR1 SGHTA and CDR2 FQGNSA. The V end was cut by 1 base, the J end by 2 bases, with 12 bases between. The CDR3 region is CASSLGRGKTYEQYF. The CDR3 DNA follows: TGTGCCAGCAGCTTAGGGCGGGGCAAGACCTACGAGCAGTACTTC.

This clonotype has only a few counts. CDR3 DNA sequence: TGTGCCAGCAGCTTGGACAGGGTAGAGAACACTGAAGCTTTCTTT. This translates into CASSLDRVENTEAFF. This rearrangement joins TRBV12-3 or TRBV12-4 to TRBJ1-1; 8 nucleotides match TRBD1. V shed 6 bases, J shed 1 base, and the junction held 7 bases outside the gene matches. This CDR3 has 15 residues.

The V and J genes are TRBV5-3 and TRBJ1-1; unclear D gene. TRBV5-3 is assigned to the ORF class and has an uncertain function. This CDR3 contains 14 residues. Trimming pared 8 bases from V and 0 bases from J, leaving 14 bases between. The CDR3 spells CASPRAQMNTEAFF. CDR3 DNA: TGTGCCAGCCCCCGGGCACAGATGAACACTGAAGCTTTCTTT.

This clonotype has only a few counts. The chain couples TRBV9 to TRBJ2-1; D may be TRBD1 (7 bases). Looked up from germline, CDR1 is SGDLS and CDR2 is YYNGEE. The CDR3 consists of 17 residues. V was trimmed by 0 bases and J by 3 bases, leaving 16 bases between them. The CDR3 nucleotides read TGTGCCAGCAGCGTAGGGGGAGGCAGGGGGAACTACAATGAGCAGTTCTTC. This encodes CASSVGGGRGNYNEQFF.

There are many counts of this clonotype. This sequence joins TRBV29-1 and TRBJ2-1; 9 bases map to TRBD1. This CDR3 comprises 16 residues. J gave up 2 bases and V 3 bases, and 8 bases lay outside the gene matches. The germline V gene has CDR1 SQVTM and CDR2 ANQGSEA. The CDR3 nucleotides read TGCAGCGTTGAGGGGATGGACAGGGGTCCCTACAATGAGCAGTTCTTC. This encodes CSVEGMDRGPYNEQFF.

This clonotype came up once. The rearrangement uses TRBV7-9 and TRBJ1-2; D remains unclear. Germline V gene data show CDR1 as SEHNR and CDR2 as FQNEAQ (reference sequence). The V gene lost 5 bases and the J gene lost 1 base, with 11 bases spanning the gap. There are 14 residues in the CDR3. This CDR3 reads CASSRPRDNYGYTF. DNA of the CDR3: TGTGCCAGCAGCAGACCCCGGGATAACTATGGCTACACCTTC.

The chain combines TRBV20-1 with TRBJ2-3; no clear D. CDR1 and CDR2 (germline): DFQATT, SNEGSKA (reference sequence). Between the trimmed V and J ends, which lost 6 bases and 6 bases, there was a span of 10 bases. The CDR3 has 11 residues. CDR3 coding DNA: TGCAGTGCGGTCGTGGGGGATACGCAGTATTTT. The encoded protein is CSAVVGDTQYF.

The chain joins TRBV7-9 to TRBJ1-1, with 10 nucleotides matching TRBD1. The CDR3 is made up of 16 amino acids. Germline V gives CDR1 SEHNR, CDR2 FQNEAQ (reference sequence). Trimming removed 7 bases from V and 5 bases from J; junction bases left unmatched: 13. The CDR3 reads CASTRFLGTGVTEAFF. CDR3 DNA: TGTGCCAGCACCAGATTTCTGGGGACAGGGGTTACTGAAGCTTTCTTT.

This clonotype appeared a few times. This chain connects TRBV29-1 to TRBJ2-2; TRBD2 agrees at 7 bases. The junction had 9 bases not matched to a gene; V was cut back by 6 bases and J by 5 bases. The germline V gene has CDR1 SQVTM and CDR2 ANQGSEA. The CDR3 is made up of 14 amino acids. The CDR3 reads CSVLTWGGTGELFF. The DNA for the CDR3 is TGCAGCGTCCTGACATGGGGAGGGACCGGGGAGCTGTTTTTT.

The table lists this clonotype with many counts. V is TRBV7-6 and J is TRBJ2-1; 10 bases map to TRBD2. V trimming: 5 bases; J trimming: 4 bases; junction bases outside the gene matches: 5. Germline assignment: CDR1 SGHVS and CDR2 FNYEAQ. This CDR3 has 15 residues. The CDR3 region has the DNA TGTGCCAGCAGCGGAGCGGGGGGGTTTTACAATGAGCAGTTCTTC. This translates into CASSGAGGFYNEQFF.

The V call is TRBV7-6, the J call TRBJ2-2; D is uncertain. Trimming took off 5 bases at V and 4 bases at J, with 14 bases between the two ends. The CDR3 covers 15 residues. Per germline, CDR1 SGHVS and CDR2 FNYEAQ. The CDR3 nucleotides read TGTGCCAGCAGCCCATCCCATGTAGGCACCGGGGAGCTGTTTTTT. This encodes CASSPSHVGTGELFF.